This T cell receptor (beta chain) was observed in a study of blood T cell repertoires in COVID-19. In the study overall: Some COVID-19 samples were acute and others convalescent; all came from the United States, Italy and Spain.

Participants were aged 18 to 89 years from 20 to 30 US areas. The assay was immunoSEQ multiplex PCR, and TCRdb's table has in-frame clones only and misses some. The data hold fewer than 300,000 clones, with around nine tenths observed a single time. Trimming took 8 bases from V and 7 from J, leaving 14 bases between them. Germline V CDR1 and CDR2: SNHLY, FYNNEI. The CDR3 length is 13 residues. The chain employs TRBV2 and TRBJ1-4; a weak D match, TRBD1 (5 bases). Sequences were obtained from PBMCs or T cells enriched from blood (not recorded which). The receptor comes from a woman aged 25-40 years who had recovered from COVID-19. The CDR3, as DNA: TGTGCCAGCGAAAGACAGTTGGCTGAAAAACTGTTTTTT. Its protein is CASERQLAEKLFF.